Listed below are T cell receptor beta chains from one sample, sequenced in a study of blood T cell repertoires in COVID-19. Repertoires were generated with immunoSEQ multiplex PCR, while TCRdb's copy carries only in-frame clones and drops some. In the table there are roughly 150,000 clones, about 85% of which are singletons. The sequenced sample consisted of peripheral blood. These receptors were collected from a man at least 80 years old with COVID-19, enrolled during active disease. Both conserved end residues are part of each CDR3. The order of the fields is V gene, clone size, J gene, D gene, CDR3 protein, CDR3 DNA. D genes are given only for firm matches. Size is stated for part of the rows, as once, few or many counts, or as a class when the clone is expanded.

V gene: TRBV28
clone size: .
J gene: TRBJ1-5
D gene: .
CDR3 protein: CASNRYSNQPQHF
CDR3 DNA: TGTGCCAGCAACAGGTATAGCAATCAGCCCCAGCATTTT

V gene: TRBV12-5
clone size: .
J gene: TRBJ1-3
D gene: TRBD1
CDR3 protein: CASGREQGAGNTIYF
CDR3 DNA: TGTGCTAGTGGTCGGGAACAGGGGGCAGGAAACACCATATATTTT

V gene: TRBV2
clone size: .
J gene: TRBJ1-3
D gene: .
CDR3 protein: CASSVGNTIYF
CDR3 DNA: TGTGCCAGCAGTGTAGGAAACACCATATATTTT

V gene: TRBV3-1/TRBV3-2
clone size: once
J gene: TRBJ2-2
D gene: .
CDR3 protein: CASSQGRRDTGELFF
CDR3 DNA: TGTGCCAGCAGCCAAGGCAGGAGGGACACCGGGGAGCTGTTTTTT

V gene: TRBV7-6
clone size: .
J gene: TRBJ1-5
D gene: TRBD1
CDR3 protein: CASSLRDRDQPQHF
CDR3 DNA: TGTGCCAGCAGCCTCCGGGACAGGGATCAGCCCCAGCATTTT

V gene: TRBV5-6
clone size: .
J gene: TRBJ1-2
D gene: TRBD1
CDR3 protein: CASSETGVYGYTF
CDR3 DNA: TGTGCCAGCAGCGAGACAGGGGTCTATGGCTACACCTTC

V gene: TRBV5-1
clone size: .
J gene: TRBJ1-3
D gene: .
CDR3 protein: CASSLGGRSSGNTIYF
CDR3 DNA: TGCGCCAGCAGCTTGGGAGGGCGAAGCTCTGGAAACACCATATATTTT

V gene: TRBV10-1
clone size: .
J gene: TRBJ2-3
D gene: .
CDR3 protein: CASSERSGGTDTQYF
CDR3 DNA: TGCGCCAGCAGTGAAAGGTCCGGGGGCACAGATACGCAGTATTTT

V gene: TRBV5-4
clone size: .
J gene: TRBJ2-5
D gene: TRBD2
CDR3 protein: CASIKRGSQETQYF
CDR3 DNA: TGTGCCAGCATCAAGCGGGGGTCACAAGAGACCCAGTACTTC

V gene: TRBV2
clone size: .
J gene: TRBJ2-1
D gene: .
CDR3 protein: CASSWQVLNEQFF
CDR3 DNA: TGTGCCAGCAGTTGGCAGGTTTTGAATGAGCAGTTCTTC

V gene: TRBV28
clone size: .
J gene: TRBJ2-1
D gene: TRBD2
CDR3 protein: CASSSKLAGATSYEQFF
CDR3 DNA: TGTGCCAGCAGTTCAAAACTAGCGGGGGCCACTTCCTATGAGCAGTTCTTC

V gene: TRBV10-3
clone size: .
J gene: TRBJ1-2
D gene: .
CDR3 protein: CAISEIGDWDYGYTF
CDR3 DNA: TGTGCCATCAGTGAGATCGGGGATTGGGACTATGGCTACACCTTC

V gene: TRBV7-2
clone size: .
J gene: TRBJ1-5
D gene: TRBD1
CDR3 protein: CASSPDRAINQPQHF
CDR3 DNA: TGTGCCAGCAGCCCCGACAGGGCTATCAATCAGCCCCAGCATTTT